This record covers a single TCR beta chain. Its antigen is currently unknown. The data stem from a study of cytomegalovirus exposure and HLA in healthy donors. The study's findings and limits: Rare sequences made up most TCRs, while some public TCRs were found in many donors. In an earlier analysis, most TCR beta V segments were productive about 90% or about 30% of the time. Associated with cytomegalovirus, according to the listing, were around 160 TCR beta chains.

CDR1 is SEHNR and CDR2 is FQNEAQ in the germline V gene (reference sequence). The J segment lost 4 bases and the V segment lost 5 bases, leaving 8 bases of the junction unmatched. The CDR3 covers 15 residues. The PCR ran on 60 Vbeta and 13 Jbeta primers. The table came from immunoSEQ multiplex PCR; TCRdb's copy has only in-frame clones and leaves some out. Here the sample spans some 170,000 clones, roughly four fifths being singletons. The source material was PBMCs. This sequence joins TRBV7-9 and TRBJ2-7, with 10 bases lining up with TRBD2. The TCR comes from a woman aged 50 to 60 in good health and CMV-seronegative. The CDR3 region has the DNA TGTGCCAGCAGCCCTGCCGGGACTAGCGTTTACGAGCAGTACTTC. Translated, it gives CASSPAGTSVYEQYF.